This T cell receptor beta chain was identified in a study of blood T cells in healthy people across ages. Germline lookup yields CDR1 LNHNV and CDR2 YYDKDF (reference sequence). This CDR3 is built from 14 residues. V shed 4 bases, J shed 5 bases, and the junction held 3 bases outside the gene matches. Per sample, at least 6 micrograms of total RNA were extracted. Notes on the study in general: The recorded TCR beta diversity per million T cells decreased in a roughly linear manner with age. Naive and antigen-experienced cells could not be conclusively compared, given unsorted PBMCs.

The second PCR ran about 7 to 12 cycles with a sample-barcoded 5' primer and J-beta primers. TCRdb processed the 5' RACE reads anew with MiXCR; each CDR3 protein has one entry. Altogether some 760,000 distinct CDR3 sequences are present, 20% to 25% being singletons, with the ten largest covering around 9.2%. Worth noting for this clonotype: The antigen remains undetermined.

These data were also filed under a second study, of T cells of mothers and their children. That work states: Reads recorded for TCR beta CDR3 numbered over 8.5 million per mother and around 2.8 million per child.

This chain uses TRBV15 with TRBJ2-5; TRBD2 matches at 11 bases. Sequenced sample: blood. This TCR was recovered from a boy aged 5-17 years in good health. CDR3 coding DNA: TGTGCCACCAGCACGACTAGCGGGGTGGAGACCCAGTACTTC. It codes for CATSTTSGVETQYF. Full variable domain (missing parts from reference TRBV15 and TRBJ2-5): DAMVIQNPRYQVTQFGKPVTLSCSQTLNHNVMYWYQQKSSQAPKLLFHYYDKDFNNEADTPDNFQSRRPNTSFCFLDIRSPGLGDTAMYLCATSTTSGVETQYFGPGTRLLVL.